The rows below give T cell receptor beta chains drawn from one sample of a study of CD4+ T cells in melanoma. TCRdb's copy holds only in-frame clones and misses some; the assay was immunoSEQ multiplex PCR. The table lists fewer than 55,000 clones, approximately 92% of them singletons. Sequenced material: peripheral blood. These receptors were taken from a human donor with melanoma. CDR3s include the opening cysteine and the closing phenylalanine or tryptophan. The order of the fields is clone size, D gene, J gene, V gene, CDR3 DNA, CDR3 protein. A D gene is named only where the DNA matches it firmly. Expanded clones are given a class, and other clones once, few, many or no size at all.

NA	TRBD2	TRBJ2-3	TRBV13	TGTGCCAGCAGATGGACTAGCGGGGTAGATACGCAGTATTTT	CASRWTSGVDTQYF
NA	NA	TRBJ2-7	TRBV2	TGTGCCAGCAACAGGGGGGGGCTTGATGGCGAGCAGTACTTC	CASNRGGLDGEQYF
NA	NA	TRBJ2-3	TRBV7-6	TGTGCCAGCAGCTCCCTGGGTAGCACAGATACGCAGTATTTT	CASSSLGSTDTQYF
NA	TRBD2	TRBJ2-7	TRBV5-1	TGCGCCAGCAGCCCTAAGAGCGGGACTACCTACGAGCAGTACTTC	CASSPKSGTTYEQYF
NA	TRBD2	TRBJ2-7	TRBV7-3	TGTGCCAGCAGCTTAAGACTAGCGGGGGGTAAGTACGAGCAGTACTTC	CASSLRLAGGKYEQYF
NA	NA	TRBJ2-2	TRBV5-1	TGCGCCAGCAGCTTGTCAGGGACGAGGGAGCTGTTTTTT	CASSLSGTRELFF
NA	TRBD2	TRBJ2-4	TRBV6-5	TGTGCCAGCAAGGTAGCGGGGGGGAACATTCAGTACTTC	CASKVAGGNIQYF
NA	TRBD2	TRBJ2-1	TRBV11-2	TGTGCCAGCAGCTTGTTCACTAGCGGGGGGGCCCGGGAGCAGTTCTTC	CASSLFTSGGAREQFF
NA	TRBD2	TRBJ2-1	TRBV4-1	TGCGCCAGCAGCCAAACTAGCGGGGGCTTCGGGGGTGAGCAGTTCTTC	CASSQTSGGFGGEQFF
NA	TRBD2	TRBJ2-7	TRBV2	TGTGCCAGCAGGGAGCGGGGGAACAACTACGAGCAGTACTTC	CASRERGNNYEQYF
NA	TRBD1	TRBJ1-2	TRBV5-1	TGCGCCAGCAGCACTGGACAGGGGCAAGACACCTTC	CASSTGQGQDTF
NA	NA	TRBJ2-7	TRBV5-1	TGCGCCAGCAGCTGGGGGTCAGCCCTCGAGCAGTACTTC	CASSWGSALEQYF
NA	TRBD2	TRBJ2-2	TRBV9	TGTGCCAGCAGCGTAGGAGGACCACTAGCGGGAGGCACCGGGGAGCTGTTTTTT	CASSVGGPLAGGTGELFF
NA	NA	TRBJ2-3	TRBV10-1	TGCGCCAGCAAGGGGACAGATACGCAGTATTTT	CASKGTDTQYF
NA	NA	TRBJ1-1	TRBV9	TGTGCCAGCAGCGTAGATCAGGGGATGAACACTGAAGCTTTCTTT	CASSVDQGMNTEAFF
NA	NA	TRBJ2-1	TRBV9	TGTGCCAGCAGCGTAGAGCGGGCCTCCTACAATGAGCAGTTCTTC	CASSVERASYNEQFF
NA	NA	TRBJ1-1	TRBV5-1	TGCGCCAGCAGCTTGGTACAGGAAGGCACTGAAGCTTTCTTT	CASSLVQEGTEAFF
NA	NA	TRBJ1-2	TRBV19	TGTGCCAGTAGTAGGCAGGGATACGGCTACACCTTC	CASSRQGYGYTF
NA	NA	TRBJ1-5	TRBV19	TGTGCCAGTACTAGCCTCGGACAGACCAATCAGCCCCAGCATTTT	CASTSLGQTNQPQHF
NA	NA	TRBJ1-2	TRBV19	TGTGCCAGTAGTCCTCCTCGACACGTCTATGGCTACACCTTC	CASSPPRHVYGYTF
NA	NA	TRBJ1-1	TRBV5-1	TGCGCCAGCAGCTTGGAGGGTGCCCGGCCTGAAGCTTTCTTT	CASSLEGARPEAFF
NA	TRBD1	TRBJ1-5	TRBV7-2	TGTGCCAGCAGCTTGGGGGGACAGGGTTTGCAGCCCCAGCATTTT	CASSLGGQGLQPQHF
NA	NA	TRBJ1-1	TRBV11-1	TGTGCCAGCAGCTTCTCGATGCAGGGAAACACTGAAGCTTTCTTT	CASSFSMQGNTEAFF
NA	NA	TRBJ1-3	TRBV29-1	TGCAGCGTTGGGTCGGAGGCGGGAAACACCATATATTTT	CSVGSEAGNTIYF
NA	NA	TRBJ1-2	TRBV7-9	TGTGCCAGCAGCTCAGATACAAGGTTCGGCTATGGCTACACCTTC	CASSSDTRFGYGYTF
NA	TRBD2	TRBJ2-7	TRBV5-1	TGCGCCAGCAGCTCGGGAGGACCTCGGGTCTACGAGCAGTACTTC	CASSSGGPRVYEQYF
NA	NA	TRBJ1-2	TRBV2	TGTGCCAGCAGAGCTGACAGGAACTATGGCTACACCTTC	CASRADRNYGYTF
NA	NA	TRBJ2-7	TRBV14	TGTGCCAGCAGCATATCACCAAAAAGTGAGCAGTACTTC	CASSISPKSEQYF
NA	NA	TRBJ1-3	TRBV6-1	TGTGCCAGCAGTGATCGGACGGCGGGGAGATCTGGAAACACCATATATTTT	CASSDRTAGRSGNTIYF
NA	TRBD1	TRBJ2-1	TRBV7-9	TGTGCCAGCAGCTTCCCGGACAGGGGGCAGGTTGAGCAGTTCTTC	CASSFPDRGQVEQFF
NA	NA	TRBJ1-1	TRBV7-2	TGTGCCAGCAGCCCGGGCCCCTTGAACACTGAAGCTTTCTTT	CASSPGPLNTEAFF
NA	NA	TRBJ1-1	TRBV2	TGTGCCAGCAGTAACAGCGCTTTGAACACTGAAGCTTTCTTT	CASSNSALNTEAFF
once	TRBD1	TRBJ2-1	TRBV11-3	TGTGCCAGCAGCCCACGGACAGGGTGGCGGAATGAGCAGTTCTTC	CASSPRTGWRNEQFF